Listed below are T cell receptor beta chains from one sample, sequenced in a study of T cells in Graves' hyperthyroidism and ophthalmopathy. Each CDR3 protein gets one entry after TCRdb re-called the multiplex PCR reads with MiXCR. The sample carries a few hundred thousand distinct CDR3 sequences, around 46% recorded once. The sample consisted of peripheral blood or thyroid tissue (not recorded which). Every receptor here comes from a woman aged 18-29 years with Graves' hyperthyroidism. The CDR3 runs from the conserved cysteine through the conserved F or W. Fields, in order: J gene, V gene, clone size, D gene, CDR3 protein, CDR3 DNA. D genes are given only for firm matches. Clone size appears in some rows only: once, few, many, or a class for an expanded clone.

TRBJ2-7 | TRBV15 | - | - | CATSRERYEQYF | TGTGCCACCAGCAGAGAGCGTTACGAGCAGTACTTC
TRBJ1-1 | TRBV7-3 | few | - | CASRPDRFTEAFF | TGTGCCAGCAGGCCCGACAGGTTCACTGAAGCTTTCTTT
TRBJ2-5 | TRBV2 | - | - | CASTLRASVETQYF | TGTGCCAGCACCCTACGGGCATCGGTGGAGACCCAGTACTTC
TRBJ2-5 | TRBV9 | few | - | CASMLTSIRETQYF | TGTGCCAGCATGCTAACTAGCATCCGAGAGACCCAGTACTTC
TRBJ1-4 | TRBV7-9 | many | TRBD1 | CASSRPGQGGLFF | TGTGCCAGCAGCAGACCTGGACAGGGTGGACTGTTTTTT
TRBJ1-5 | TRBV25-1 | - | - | CASRIRRLGNQPQHF | TGTGCCAGCAGAATACGGAGGTTAGGAAATCAGCCCCAGCATTTT
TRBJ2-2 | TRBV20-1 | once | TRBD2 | CSARVGGLGLFF | TGCAGTGCTAGAGTAGGGGGACTAGGACTGTTTTTT
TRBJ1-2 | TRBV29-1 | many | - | CSVAGRLTTNYGYTF | TGCAGCGTAGCGGGCCGCTTGACCACAAACTATGGCTACACCTTC
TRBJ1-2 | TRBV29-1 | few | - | CSAKTENYGYTF | TGCAGCGCTAAGACAGAAAACTATGGCTACACCTTC
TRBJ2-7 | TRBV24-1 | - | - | CASATTGGYEQYF | TGTGCCAGCGCAACCACAGGAGGCTACGAGCAGTACTTC
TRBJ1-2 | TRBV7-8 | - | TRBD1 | CASSLEQGLGGYTF | TGTGCCAGCAGTTTAGAACAGGGGTTGGGTGGCTACACCTTC
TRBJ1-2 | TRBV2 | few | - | CASSLRAGLHGYTF | TGTGCCAGCAGTTTACGGGCAGGGTTGCATGGCTACACCTTC
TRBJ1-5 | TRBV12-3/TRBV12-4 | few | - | CASSSRARNQPQHF | TGTGCCAGCAGTTCCCGGGCGCGAAATCAGCCCCAGCATTTT
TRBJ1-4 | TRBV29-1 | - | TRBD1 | CSQCPSGTGYEKLFF | TGCAGCCAGTGCCCCTCCGGGACAGGGTACGAAAAACTGTTTTTT
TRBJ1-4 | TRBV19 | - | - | CASRQGAKLFF | TGTGCCAGTAGGCAAGGGGCAAAACTGTTTTTT
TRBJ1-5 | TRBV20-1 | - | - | CSAIYPSNQPQHF | TGCAGTGCTATATACCCGAGCAATCAGCCCCAGCATTTT